This T cell receptor (beta chain) was documented in a study of blood T cell repertoires in COVID-19. This clone is a singleton in its sample. The protocol was immunoSEQ multiplex PCR, while the TCRdb copy is restricted to in-frame clones and leaves out a portion. The data show about 150,000 clones, with just under 85% seen just once and about 6.1% held by the top ten. The CDR3 runs 16 residues. Trimming shortened V by 2 bases and J by 6 bases, and 19 bases separated the two germline ends. Germline assignment: CDR1 MGHRA and CDR2 YSYEKL. This receptor was identified in a woman aged 40 to 50 who had recovered from COVID-19. V and J are TRBV4-1 and TRBJ1-2; D is undetermined. The specimen was PBMCs or T cells enriched from blood (not recorded which). In DNA, the CDR3 is TGCGCCAGCAGCCAACCCCTCACAGCCTTGGGCGATGGCTACACCTTC. Protein: CASSQPLTALGDGYTF.